The present T cell receptor (beta chain) was sequenced within a study of OX40 agonist ivuxolimab in advanced cancers. Germline lookup yields CDR1 MDHEN and CDR2 SYDVKM. The trim removed 4 bases at V and 4 bases at J, leaving 10 bases unmatched. This CDR3 is 16 amino acids long. Repertoires were generated with immunoSEQ multiplex PCR, while TCRdb's copy carries only in-frame clones and drops some. The sample holds approximately 74,000 clones, less than 95% seen once. Sequenced material: CD4+ or CD8+ T cells sorted from blood, taken in a trial of the OX40 agonist ivuxolimab. This rearrangement joins TRBV28 to TRBJ2-7; TRBD1 matches at 10 bases. This TCR was recovered from an adult with an advanced solid tumor such as melanoma, head and neck, liver or kidney cancer. CDR3 DNA: TGTGCCAGCAGTTCACCGGGACAGGGGCCACCATACGAGCAGTACTTC. Encoded protein: CASSSPGQGPPYEQYF. The complete variable domain, with remaining parts taken from reference TRBV28 and TRBJ2-7, reads DVKVTQSSRYLVKRTGEKVFLECVQDMDHENMFWYRQDPGLGLRLIYFSYDVKMKEKGDIPEGYSVSREKKERFSLILESASTNQTSMYLCASSSPGQGPPYEQYFGPGTRLTVT.